This T cell receptor beta chain was observed in a study of blood T cell repertoires in COVID-19. Across the whole study: Whether acute or convalescent, the COVID-19 samples came from the United States, Italy and Spain.

It was during active infection that Seattle patients were enrolled and then longitudinally followed. Original data processing: Nucleated cell number was recorded as an estimate derived from reference gene primer amplification. Libraries were prepared by immunoSEQ multiplex PCR; TCRdb keeps only in-frame clonotypes and omits some of them. D and trimming come from the DNA, and the V and J calls and clone size come from that table. The repertoire has under 200,000 clones, around four fifths of them found once; the top ten carry about 8.8%. This clone appeared a single time. The V end lost 0 bases, the J end lost 3 bases, and 10 bases lay between the germline ends. This CDR3 is built from 14 residues. The germline CDR1 and CDR2 sequences are SGHDT and YYEEEE.

The chain joins TRBV5-6 to TRBJ2-7; D is unclear. The sequenced sample was peripheral blood. This sequence originates from a woman older than 75 with COVID-19, enrolled during active disease. The CDR3 here is CASSLGNMVYEQYF. CDR3 in DNA: TGTGCCAGCAGCTTGGGAAACATGGTCTACGAGCAGTACTTC.